This T cell receptor (beta chain) was sequenced for a study of identifying expanded T cells in peripheral blood. Some clones are missing from TCRdb's copy, which holds only in-frame ones; the method was immunoSEQ multiplex PCR. Among 80,000 or so clones listed, 84% were seen once. The V end was cut by 5 bases, the J end by 6 bases, with 11 bases between. Per the germline V gene, CDR1 is DFQATT and CDR2 is SNEGSKA (reference sequence). The CDR3 length is 11 residues. This receptor was taken from a person aged 18 to 75 in good health. Sequenced material: blood. This chain links TRBV20-1 with TRBJ2-7; the D gene is possibly TRBD2 (5 bases). The CDR3 coding sequence is TGCAGTGCTTCACACGGGGTCGAGCAGTACTTC. Amino acids: CSASHGVEQYF.